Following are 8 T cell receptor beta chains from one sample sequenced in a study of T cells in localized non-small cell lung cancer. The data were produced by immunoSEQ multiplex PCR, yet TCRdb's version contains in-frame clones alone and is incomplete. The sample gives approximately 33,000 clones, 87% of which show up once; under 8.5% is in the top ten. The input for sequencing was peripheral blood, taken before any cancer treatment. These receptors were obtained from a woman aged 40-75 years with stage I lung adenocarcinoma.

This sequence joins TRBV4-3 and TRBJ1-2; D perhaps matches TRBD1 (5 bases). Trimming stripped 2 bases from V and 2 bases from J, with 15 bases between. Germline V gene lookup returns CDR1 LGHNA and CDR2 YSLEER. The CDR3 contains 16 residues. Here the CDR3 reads CASSQTTGRGNYGYTF. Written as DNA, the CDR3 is TGCGCCAGCAGCCAAACCACGGGACGGGGGAACTATGGCTACACCTTC.

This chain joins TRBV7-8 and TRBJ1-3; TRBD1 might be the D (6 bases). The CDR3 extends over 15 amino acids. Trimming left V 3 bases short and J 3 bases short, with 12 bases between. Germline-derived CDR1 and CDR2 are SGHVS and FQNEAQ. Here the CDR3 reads CASSLMGGIGNTIYF. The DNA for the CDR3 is TGTGCCAGCAGCTTGATGGGGGGCATTGGAAACACCATATATTTT.

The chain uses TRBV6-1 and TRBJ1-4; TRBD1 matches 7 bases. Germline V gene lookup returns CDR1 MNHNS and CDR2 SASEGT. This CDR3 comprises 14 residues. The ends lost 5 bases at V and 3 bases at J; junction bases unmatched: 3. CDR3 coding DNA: TGTGCCAGCAGTTTCAGGGGGGCTAATGAAAAACTGTTTTTT. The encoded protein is CASSFRGANEKLFF.

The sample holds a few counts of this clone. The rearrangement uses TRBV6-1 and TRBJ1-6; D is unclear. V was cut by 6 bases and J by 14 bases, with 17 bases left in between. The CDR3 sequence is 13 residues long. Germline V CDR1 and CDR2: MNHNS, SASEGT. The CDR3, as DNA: TGTGCCAGCAGGGGCCGGACCCTGCTGACCCTCCACTTT. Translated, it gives CASRGRTLLTLHF.

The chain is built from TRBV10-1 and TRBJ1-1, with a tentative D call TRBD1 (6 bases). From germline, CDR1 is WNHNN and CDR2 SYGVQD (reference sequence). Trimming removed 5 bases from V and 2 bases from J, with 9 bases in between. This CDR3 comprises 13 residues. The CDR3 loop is CASSSDRNTEAFF. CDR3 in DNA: TGCGCCAGCAGTTCGGACAGAAACACTGAAGCTTTCTTT.

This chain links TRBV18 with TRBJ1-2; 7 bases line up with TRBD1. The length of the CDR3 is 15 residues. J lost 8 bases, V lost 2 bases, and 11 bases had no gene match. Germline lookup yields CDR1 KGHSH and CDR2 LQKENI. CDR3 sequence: CASSPSDETGLGYTF. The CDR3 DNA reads TGTGCCAGCTCACCAAGTGACGAGACAGGGCTCGGCTACACCTTC.

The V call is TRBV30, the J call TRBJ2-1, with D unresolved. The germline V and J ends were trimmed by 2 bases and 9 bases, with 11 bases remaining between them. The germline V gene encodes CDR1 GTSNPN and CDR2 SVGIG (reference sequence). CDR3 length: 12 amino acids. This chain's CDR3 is CAWSKTWGEQFF. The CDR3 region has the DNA TGTGCCTGGAGTAAAACCTGGGGTGAGCAGTTCTTC.

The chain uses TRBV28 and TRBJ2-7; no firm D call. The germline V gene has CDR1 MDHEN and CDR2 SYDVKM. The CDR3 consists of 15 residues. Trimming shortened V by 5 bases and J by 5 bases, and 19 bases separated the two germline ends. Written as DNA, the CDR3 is TGTGCCAGCAGTCCCTATACGGGCCGGGCGGACGAGCAGTACTTC. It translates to CASSPYTGRADEQYF.